One sample yielded the 30 T cell receptor beta chains listed below, sequenced in a study of immune heterogeneity within non-small cell lung tumors. The template for each sample was roughly 610 ng of genomic DNA, which had been extracted from bulk tumor tissue. Biopsies that were spaced far apart were taken, several per primary tumor, during surgery. Surgery that was curative in intent was performed on patients with untreated, newly diagnosed non-small cell lung cancer. TCR beta CDR3 was amplified by multiplex PCR using 32 V and 13 J primers. TCRdb itself ran the multiplex PCR reads through MiXCR, one entry per CDR3 protein. The table has fewer than 7,500 distinct CDR3 sequences, around 20% seen once. The sequenced sample was lung tumor tissue. These receptors were taken from a man between 60 and 75 years old with non-small cell lung cancer.

A note on this clonotype: This sequence may be a read error, since a much larger clone differs from it by one base. V and J are TRBV2 and TRBJ2-1; 10 nucleotides align to TRBD2. Per the germline V gene, CDR1 is SNHLY and CDR2 is FYNNEI. The CDR3 loop spans 13 amino acids. CDR3 in amino acids: CASTELAGYEHFF. The CDR3 DNA reads as TGTGCCAGCACTGAACTAGCGGGGTATGAGCATTTCTTC. The full variable domain, with the rest looked up from reference TRBV2 and TRBJ2-1, is EPEVTQTPSHQVTQMGQEVILRCVPISNHLYFYWYRQILGQKVEFLVSFYNNEISEKSEIFDDQFSVERPDGSNFTLKIRSTKLEDSAMYFCASTELAGYEHFFGPGTRLTVL.

With respect to this clonotype: The junction shows a germline mismatch at one end, possibly a read error. The chain couples TRBV7-9 to TRBJ2-5; 8 bases map to TRBD2. The CDR3 length is 14 residues. Germline CDR1 reads SEHNR; CDR2 reads FQNEAQ (reference sequence). The CDR3 DNA is TGTGCCAGCACCTCGGCGGGAGGAAGAGAGACCCTGTACTTC. It codes for CASTSAGGRETLYF.

This clonotype was counted many times. This chain's CDR3 is CASSDLLAGAQTQYF. The CDR3 DNA follows: TGTGCCAGCAGTGACCTACTAGCGGGAGCGCAGACCCAGTACTTC. The chain is built from TRBV6-1 and TRBJ2-5, with 11 bases identical to TRBD2. V was pared by 3 bases and J by 6 bases, with 6 bases of the junction left unmatched. This CDR3 spans 15 amino acids. Germline V gene data show CDR1 as MNHNS and CDR2 as SASEGT.

This clonotype ranks as medium-sized. V is TRBV18 and J is TRBJ2-7; D gene ambiguous. Germline V gene data show CDR1 as KGHSH and CDR2 as LQKENI. V lost 1 base and J 5 bases, leaving 15 bases between the germline ends. The CDR3 has 15 residues. CDR3 loop: CASSPLINVGNEQYF. CDR3 nucleotide sequence: TGTGCCAGCTCACCACTAATAAATGTGGGGAACGAGCAGTACTTC.

There are a few counts of this clonotype. V gene TRBV28 combines with J gene TRBJ2-5, with D perhaps TRBD2 (6 bases). Between the trimmed V and J ends, which lost 6 bases and 4 bases, there was a span of 12 bases. Germline CDR1 and CDR2: MDHEN and SYDVKM. The CDR3 length is 13 residues. CDR3 amino acids: CASSQAGGETQYF. The CDR3 coding sequence is TGTGCCAGCAGCCAAGCCGGGGGAGAGACCCAGTACTTC.

This clonotype is labeled as medium-sized. V is TRBV7-2 and J is TRBJ1-5; D is undetermined. Germline V lookup: CDR1 SGHTA, CDR2 FQGNSA. With 4 bases removed from V and 4 bases from J, the gap between germline ends came to 5 bases. This CDR3 is 12 amino acids long. CDR3 coding DNA: TGTGCCAGCAGCTCCATGAATCAGCCCCAGCATTTT. Residues: CASSSMNQPQHF.

This chain links TRBV5-1 with TRBJ2-6; 8 bases line up with TRBD1. The germline V gene encodes CDR1 SGHRS and CDR2 YFSETQ. The CDR3 has 19 residues. Trimming removed 4 bases from V and 0 bases from J; junction bases left unmatched: 12. The CDR3 DNA is TGCGCCAGCAGCACCTCAGGGGGCGCCGCCGTCTCTGGGGCCAACGTCCTGACTTTC. The encoded protein is CASSTSGGAAVSGANVLTF.

This clonotype counts as medium-sized. This chain joins TRBV12-3 or TRBV12-4 and TRBJ2-1; D is uncertain. Trimming cost V 6 bases and J 6 bases, with 21 bases left between them. The length of the CDR3 is 16 residues. For the CDR3, the DNA is TGTGCCAGCAGGCACGAGTTTCTCGGGTCAGGCAATGAGCAGTTCTTC. As protein: CASRHEFLGSGNEQFF.

This clonotype was detected ten times or more. The V gene is TRBV5-1, the J gene TRBJ2-3; 13 bases are shared with TRBD2. The CDR3 sequence is 21 residues long. The V segment lost 4 bases and the J segment 4 bases; nucleotides outside the gene matches: 21. Germline V gene data show CDR1 as SGHRS and CDR2 as YFSETQ. The CDR3 DNA reads as TGCGCCAGCAGCAAAGATCCAACTCCGGGACTAGCGGGAAGAATAGCAGATACGCAGTATTTT. Translation gives CASSKDPTPGLAGRIADTQYF. Full variable domain (missing parts from reference TRBV5-1 and TRBJ2-3): KAGVTQTPRYLIKTRGQQVTLSCSPISGHRSVSWYQQTPGQGLQFLFEYFSETQRNKGNFPGRFSGRQFSNSRSEMNVSTLELGDSALYLCASSKDPTPGLAGRIADTQYFGPGTRLTVL.

The chain recombines TRBV4-2 with TRBJ1-4, with 7 nucleotides matching TRBD1. Germline-derived CDR1 and CDR2 are LGHNA and YNFKEQ. The CDR3 spans 14 residues. J gave up 4 bases and V 4 bases, and 3 bases lay outside the gene matches. CDR3 coding DNA: TGTGCCAGCAGCCTGGGACAGCTTAATGAAAAACTGTTTTTT. This gives the protein CASSLGQLNEKLFF.

This clonotype rates as medium-sized (0.01 to 0.1%). The rearrangement links TRBV6-1 to TRBJ2-7; possible D gene TRBD1, 6 bases. Germline CDR1 is MNHNS and CDR2 is SASEGT. The CDR3 contains 16 residues. V was pared by 6 bases and J by 0 bases, with 18 bases between. In nucleotides, the CDR3 is TGTGCCAGCAGCGGAACCGGGACACTCATCTCCTACGAGCAGTACTTC. This gives the protein CASSGTGTLISYEQYF.

As to this clonotype: Just one base apart from a much larger clone, this may be a read error. CDR3 amino acids: CASRISSYNSTLHF. In DNA form, the CDR3 reads TGCGCCAGCCGGATTTCGTCCTATAATTCAACCCTCCACTTT. The chain has TRBV5-1 and TRBJ1-6; D unclear. The germline V gene encodes CDR1 SGHRS and CDR2 YFSETQ. This CDR3 has 14 amino acids.

Comments on this clonotype: One end of the junction fails to match germline, which may point to a read error. V usage is TRBV5-4 and J usage is TRBJ2-7, with 10 bases that match TRBD1. This CDR3 is built from 16 residues. Germline V CDR1 and CDR2: SGHNT, YYREEE (reference sequence). The CDR3 nucleotides read TGTGCCAGCAGCTTGACTTTTAGGGACAGGGGCTACGAGCAACACTTC. Translated, it gives CASSLTFRDRGYEQHF.

Turning to this clonotype: A clone one base away is much larger, so this may be a read error. The CDR3 does not close with the conserved phenylalanine or tryptophan, likely indicating a read error. V is TRBV12-3 or TRBV12-4 and J is TRBJ1-5, with 9 bases identical to TRBD1. The CDR3 sequence is 14 residues long. Losses at the gene ends were 6 bases for V and 3 bases for J; bases not matched to a gene: 3. The CDR3 DNA follows: TGTGCCAGCAGGGGACAGGGTTCCAATCAGCCCCAGCATCTT. Its translation: CASRGQGSNQPQHL.

This clonotype was seen many times. This chain links TRBV10-1 with TRBJ2-2; weak D call: TRBD1 (5 bases). The V and J ends lost 3 bases and 3 bases respectively, with 8 bases between them. The CDR3 is made up of 14 amino acids. Germline V gene sequence: CDR1 WNHNN, CDR2 SYGVQD (reference sequence). CDR3 bases: TGCGCCAGCAGTGACAGGGCTTACACCGGGGAGCTGTTTTTT. This gives the protein CASSDRAYTGELFF.

Concerning this clonotype: This may be a read error, as it is one base from a much larger clone. DNA of the CDR3: TGTGCCAGTAGCAGGACCGGGACCGCGAACACTGAAGCTTTATTT. As protein: CASSRTGTANTEALF. The J gene is TRBJ1-1, the V gene TRBV19; tentative D call: TRBD1 (5 bases). The length of the CDR3 is 15 residues. Per the germline V gene, CDR1 is LNHDA and CDR2 is SQIVND (reference sequence). Variable domain in full (rest from reference TRBV19 and TRBJ1-1): DGGITQSPKYLFRKEGQNVTLSCEQNLNHDAMYWYRQDPGQGLRLIYYSQIVNDFQKGDIAEGYSVSREKKESFPLTVTSAQKNPTAFYLCASSRTGTANTEALFGQGTRLTVV.

By its share, this clonotype is medium-sized. The chain couples TRBV30 to TRBJ1-6; D call uncertain. Trimming shortened V by 1 base and J by 10 bases, and 5 bases separated the two germline ends. There are 11 residues in the CDR3. Germline V gene data show CDR1 as GTSNPN and CDR2 as SVGIG (reference sequence). The CDR3 here is CAWSDRSPLHF. As DNA, the CDR3 is TGTGCCTGGAGTGACCGGTCACCCCTCCACTTT.

In its sample, this clonotype ranks as medium-sized. The gene calls are TRBV6-5 and TRBJ2-3, with D perhaps TRBD1 (5 bases). This CDR3 is built from 14 residues. Germline CDR1 is MNHEY and CDR2 is SVGAGI. V lost 2 bases to trimming and J lost 3 bases, with 9 bases between them. DNA for the CDR3: TGTGCCAGCAGTTACGCTCAGGGAACAGATACGCAGTATTTT. The encoded protein is CASSYAQGTDTQYF.

Regarding this clonotype: Just one base apart from a much larger clone, this may be a read error. V and J are TRBV28 and TRBJ2-3; D might be TRBD1 (5 bases). This CDR3 spans 13 amino acids. Germline CDR1 and CDR2: MDHEN and SYDVKM. CDR3 coding DNA: TGTGACAGCAGTTTAGGGGGCACAGATACGCAGTATTTT. Translation gives CDSSLGGTDTQYF.

The rearrangement joins TRBV7-2 to TRBJ1-1; D is uncertain. From germline, CDR1 is SGHTA and CDR2 FQGNSA. The length of the CDR3 is 11 residues. V shed 5 bases and J shed 10 bases, with 11 bases lying between them. As DNA, the CDR3 is TGTGCCAGCAGCCTCCGGAGAGCAGCTTTCTTT. It is translated as CASSLRRAAFF.

Remarks on this clonotype: A much larger clone lies one base from this, so it may be a read error. J is TRBJ1-5 and V is TRBV19; no definite D call. CDR1 and CDR2 from the germline V gene are LNHDA and SQIVND (reference sequence). This CDR3 has 12 residues. CDR3 nucleotides: TGTGCCAGTAGTACTCAAAATCCGCCCCAGCATTTT. Protein product: CASSTQNPPQHF. Full variable domain (rest looked up from reference TRBV19 and TRBJ1-5): DGGITQSPKYLFRKEGQNVTLSCEQNLNHDAMYWYRQDPGQGLRLIYYSQIVNDFQKGDIAEGYSVSREKKESFPLTVTSAQKNPTAFYLCASSTQNPPQHFGDGTRLSIL.

In its sample, this clonotype ranks as medium-sized (0.01 to 0.1%). The chain is built from TRBV14 and TRBJ1-2; TRBD1 agrees at 10 bases. The CDR3 spans 16 residues. The junction had 6 bases not matched to a gene; V was cut back by 1 base and J by 4 bases. CDR1 SGHDN and CDR2 FVKESK come from the germline V gene. In DNA form, the CDR3 reads TGTGCCAGCAGCCAAGGTGGGACAGGGGCTGGCTATGGCTACACCTTC. Its protein product is CASSQGGTGAGYGYTF.

This clonotype appeared many times. The J gene is TRBJ2-4, the V gene TRBV3-1; D is uncertain. CDR3 size: 15 residues. Trimming removed 0 bases at V and 9 bases at J, with 15 bases between. Looked up from germline, CDR1 is LGHDT and CDR2 is YNNKEL (reference sequence). CDR3 sequence: CASSQERVGIGIQYF. DNA for the CDR3: TGTGCCAGCAGCCAAGAACGGGTCGGTATCGGCATTCAGTACTTC.

This clonotype qualifies as medium-sized. The gene calls are TRBV2 and TRBJ1-5; 11 nucleotides line up with TRBD1. This CDR3 has 15 residues. V lost 7 bases and J lost 5; bases outside the gene matches: 7. From germline, CDR1 is SNHLY and CDR2 FYNNEI. The CDR3 DNA reads TGTGCCAGCACCTCGTGGGACAGGGGGGATCAGCCCCAGCATTTT. This sequence encodes CASTSWDRGDQPQHF.

This clonotype came up many times. The gene calls are TRBV11-2 and TRBJ1-1; D is uncertain. The germline gives CDR1 SGHAT, CDR2 FQNNGV. The germline V and J ends were trimmed by 1 base and 3 bases, with 9 bases remaining between them. The CDR3 length is 14 residues. The CDR3 protein is CASSLAGGDTEAFF. CDR3 in DNA: TGTGCCAGCAGCTTAGCCGGAGGCGACACTGAAGCTTTCTTT.

On this clonotype: A much larger clone lies a single base off, so this may be a read error. CDR3 in amino acids: CDSSISQGRETQYF. The CDR3 nucleotides read TGTGACAGTAGTATTAGTCAGGGACGGGAGACCCAGTACTTC. J is TRBJ2-5 and V is TRBV19; D is tentatively TRBD1 or TRBD2 (5 bases each). Germline lookup yields CDR1 LNHDA and CDR2 SQIVND (reference sequence). The CDR3 totals 14 residues.

This clonotype has a single count. Compared with germline, one end of the junction differs, possibly owing to a read error. The chain links TRBV20-1 to TRBJ2-7; 8 bases match TRBD2. The length of the CDR3 is 14 residues. The V gene's germline CDR1 is DFQATT and CDR2 SNEGSKA (reference sequence). The DNA of the CDR3 is TGCAGCGCTAGACAACGACTAGCGCACTACGAGCAGCACTTC. This translates into CSARQRLAHYEQHF.

This clonotype has only one observation. An end of the junction does not agree with germline; a read error may underlie this. The chain links TRBV3-1 to TRBJ2-2; D tentatively fits TRBD1 or TRBD2 (6 bases each). CDR1 is LGHDT and CDR2 is YNNKEL in the germline V gene (reference sequence). This CDR3 contains 15 residues. DNA of the CDR3: TGTGCCAGCAGCCAAGCGGGGGCCGGCACCGTGGAGCTGTGTTTT. This encodes CASSQAGAGTVELCF.

This clonotype was counted at least ten times. This chain connects TRBV4-1 to TRBJ2-1, with 9 bases fitting TRBD2. Germline V CDR1 and CDR2: MGHRA, YSYEKL. Unmatched junction bases numbered 11, after V lost 8 bases and J lost 9 bases. The CDR3 loop spans 14 amino acids. The CDR3 here is CASSKVAGEGEQFF. The CDR3 coding sequence is TGCGCCAGCTCCAAGGTAGCGGGAGAAGGTGAGCAGTTCTTC.

This sequence joins TRBV3-1 and TRBJ2-7, with D tentatively TRBD1 (5 bases). CDR3 length equals 13 residues. V was clipped by 4 bases and J by 3 bases, with 10 bases between them. Germline CDR1 LGHDT, CDR2 YNNKEL (reference sequence). CDR3 sequence: CASSRGPSYEQYF. DNA of the CDR3: TGTGCCAGCAGCCGGGGCCCTAGCTACGAGCAGTACTTC.